This is a list of T cell receptor beta chains from one sample in a study of blood T cell repertoires in COVID-19. Sequencing used immunoSEQ multiplex PCR; TCRdb keeps in-frame clones, though not all of them. The sample holds under 300,000 clones, approximately 83% seen once. Input material: peripheral blood. All receptors come from a woman aged 70-85 years with acute or convalescent COVID-19. The CDR3 runs from the conserved cysteine through the conserved F or W. The order of the fields is V gene, clone size, D gene, J gene, CDR3 protein, CDR3 DNA. D genes are given only for firm matches. Clone size is not always given. Where it is, it says once, few, many or a class for expanded clones.

v_gene: TRBV6-5
abundance: -
d_gene: -
j_gene: TRBJ1-4
CDR3aa: CAPYLEAFEKLFF
CDR3nt: TGTGCCCCCTACCTGGAGGCTTTTGAAAAACTGTTTTTT

v_gene: TRBV29-1
abundance: -
d_gene: TRBD1
j_gene: TRBJ1-1
CDR3aa: CAGQGATEAFF
CDR3nt: TGCGCGGGGCAGGGGGCGACTGAAGCTTTCTTT

v_gene: TRBV5-5
abundance: -
d_gene: TRBD2
j_gene: TRBJ2-3
CDR3aa: CASSSGGAGDTQYF
CDR3nt: TGTGCCAGCAGCTCCGGGGGGGCTGGGGATACGCAGTATTTT

v_gene: TRBV7-8
abundance: -
d_gene: -
j_gene: TRBJ2-2
CDR3aa: CASSYTPKAGELFF
CDR3nt: TGTGCCAGCAGCTACACCCCTAAAGCGGGGGAGCTGTTTTTT

v_gene: TRBV5-5
abundance: few
d_gene: -
j_gene: TRBJ1-1
CDR3aa: CASSLLSLMNTEAFF
CDR3nt: TGTGCCAGCAGCTTGCTCAGTTTAATGAACACTGAAGCTTTCTTT

v_gene: TRBV4-1
abundance: -
d_gene: -
j_gene: TRBJ1-5
CDR3aa: CASSHGGGQTYSNQPQHF
CDR3nt: TGCGCCAGCAGCCATGGTGGCGGGCAGACATATAGCAATCAGCCCCAGCATTTT

v_gene: TRBV11-2
abundance: -
d_gene: TRBD1
j_gene: TRBJ1-2
CDR3aa: CASSSLWGQGGGYTF
CDR3nt: TGTGCCAGCAGCTCCCTGTGGGGACAGGGGGGTGGCTACACCTTC

v_gene: TRBV29-1
abundance: -
d_gene: -
j_gene: TRBJ2-1
CDR3aa: CSVEERVRGDNEQFF
CDR3nt: TGCAGCGTTGAAGAAAGGGTTAGGGGTGACAATGAGCAGTTCTTC

v_gene: TRBV9
abundance: -
d_gene: TRBD1
j_gene: TRBJ2-5
CDR3aa: CASSAGQQETQYF
CDR3nt: TGTGCCAGCAGCGCGGGACAGCAAGAGACCCAGTACTTC

v_gene: TRBV7-2
abundance: once
d_gene: TRBD1
j_gene: TRBJ2-7
CDR3aa: CASSLNPGQAYEQYF
CDR3nt: TGTGCCAGCAGCCTAAATCCGGGACAGGCTTACGAGCAGTACTTC

v_gene: TRBV2
abundance: -
d_gene: -
j_gene: TRBJ2-2
CDR3aa: CASSEVDSRSGELFF
CDR3nt: TGTGCCAGCAGTGAAGTCGACAGCCGGTCCGGGGAGCTGTTTTTT

v_gene: TRBV6-5
abundance: -
d_gene: -
j_gene: TRBJ1-5
CDR3aa: CASSYENQPQHF
CDR3nt: TGTGCCAGCAGTTACGAGAATCAGCCCCAGCATTTT

v_gene: TRBV24-1
abundance: -
d_gene: TRBD1
j_gene: TRBJ2-2
CDR3aa: CATSDSDRATGELFF
CDR3nt: TGTGCCACCAGTGATTCGGACAGGGCCACCGGGGAGCTGTTTTTT

v_gene: TRBV24-1
abundance: -
d_gene: TRBD1
j_gene: TRBJ2-1
CDR3aa: CATSDWGDRLNEQFF
CDR3nt: TGTGCCACCAGTGATTGGGGGGACAGGTTGAATGAGCAGTTCTTC

v_gene: TRBV5-4
abundance: -
d_gene: -
j_gene: TRBJ2-1
CDR3aa: CASSRSGGGTYNEQFF
CDR3nt: TGTGCCAGCAGCCGCTCGGGCGGGGGCACCTACAATGAGCAGTTCTTC

v_gene: TRBV14
abundance: -
d_gene: TRBD2
j_gene: TRBJ2-3
CDR3aa: CASSLIAGGYTDTQYF
CDR3nt: TGTGCCAGCAGCCTCATAGCGGGGGGCTACACAGATACGCAGTATTTT

v_gene: TRBV6-5
abundance: -
d_gene: -
j_gene: TRBJ1-4
CDR3aa: CASRYRGNEKLFF
CDR3nt: TGTGCCAGCCGATATAGGGGTAATGAAAAACTGTTTTTT

v_gene: TRBV7-6
abundance: -
d_gene: TRBD2
j_gene: TRBJ2-3
CDR3aa: CASSPAGGLGDTQYF
CDR3nt: TGTGCCAGCAGCCCAGCGGGGGGGCTTGGGGATACGCAGTATTTT

v_gene: TRBV7-8
abundance: -
d_gene: -
j_gene: TRBJ2-7
CDR3aa: CASSRDSYYEQYF
CDR3nt: TGTGCCAGCAGCCGGGACTCCTACTACGAGCAGTACTTC

v_gene: TRBV5-4
abundance: -
d_gene: TRBD2
j_gene: TRBJ2-3
CDR3aa: CASSSGGATDTQYF
CDR3nt: TGTGCCAGCAGCTCCGGGGGGGCCACAGATACGCAGTATTTT

v_gene: TRBV6-5
abundance: -
d_gene: -
j_gene: TRBJ1-1
CDR3aa: CASSYGGSLNTEAFF
CDR3nt: TGTGCCAGCAGTTACGGCGGCAGTTTGAACACTGAAGCTTTCTTT

v_gene: TRBV19
abundance: -
d_gene: -
j_gene: TRBJ1-5
CDR3aa: CASRLAYSNQPQHF
CDR3nt: TGTGCCAGTAGATTGGCATATAGCAATCAGCCCCAGCATTTT

v_gene: TRBV5-1
abundance: -
d_gene: TRBD1
j_gene: TRBJ2-2
CDR3aa: CASSLRTGSNTGELFF
CDR3nt: TGCGCCAGCAGCCTACGGACAGGGTCGAACACCGGGGAGCTGTTTTTT

v_gene: TRBV28
abundance: -
d_gene: TRBD2
j_gene: TRBJ2-7
CDR3aa: CASSLGGGHEQYF
CDR3nt: TGTGCCAGCAGTCTCGGGGGGGGCCACGAGCAGTACTTC

v_gene: TRBV12-5
abundance: -
d_gene: TRBD2
j_gene: TRBJ2-1
CDR3aa: CAKPPSRGVHNEQFF
CDR3nt: TGTGCTAAACCGCCTTCCCGGGGGGTACACAATGAGCAGTTCTTC

v_gene: TRBV7-8
abundance: -
d_gene: TRBD2
j_gene: TRBJ2-7
CDR3aa: CASSLAGLNYEQYF
CDR3nt: TGTGCCAGCAGCTTAGCGGGACTAAACTACGAGCAGTACTTC

v_gene: TRBV9
abundance: -
d_gene: TRBD1
j_gene: TRBJ1-1
CDR3aa: CASSVRGDRGYTEAFF
CDR3nt: TGTGCCAGCAGCGTTAGGGGGGACAGGGGGTACACTGAAGCTTTCTTT

v_gene: TRBV7-8
abundance: -
d_gene: TRBD2
j_gene: TRBJ2-1
CDR3aa: CASSGLAGARNEQFF
CDR3nt: TGTGCCAGCAGCGGACTAGCGGGGGCCCGGAATGAGCAGTTCTTC

v_gene: TRBV2
abundance: -
d_gene: -
j_gene: TRBJ1-2
CDR3aa: CASRRRPGTTYGYTF
CDR3nt: TGTGCCAGCAGGAGGAGGCCAGGCACCACGTATGGCTACACCTTC

v_gene: TRBV2
abundance: -
d_gene: -
j_gene: TRBJ1-1
CDR3aa: CASSSTGPYTEAFF
CDR3nt: TGTGCCAGCAGTTCGACAGGTCCCTACACTGAAGCTTTCTTT

v_gene: TRBV6-5
abundance: -
d_gene: TRBD1
j_gene: TRBJ1-4
CDR3aa: CASGSDRGKLFF
CDR3nt: TGTGCCAGCGGATCAGACAGGGGAAAACTGTTTTTT

v_gene: TRBV12-3/TRBV12-4
abundance: -
d_gene: TRBD1
j_gene: TRBJ1-3
CDR3aa: CASSSPRRGKYF
CDR3nt: TGTGCCAGCAGTTCCCCCCGCAGGGGGAAATATTTT

v_gene: TRBV6-5
abundance: -
d_gene: -
j_gene: TRBJ1-2
CDR3aa: CASSYAGLGYTF
CDR3nt: TGTGCCAGCAGTTACGCAGGTCTTGGCTACACCTTC

v_gene: TRBV11-2
abundance: few
d_gene: -
j_gene: TRBJ2-3
CDR3aa: CASSSRLWGDTDTQYF
CDR3nt: TGTGCCAGCAGCTCAAGACTCTGGGGGGACACAGATACGCAGTATTTT

v_gene: TRBV5-1
abundance: once
d_gene: -
j_gene: TRBJ1-2
CDR3aa: CASSLAGGRRPDYGYTF
CDR3nt: TGCGCCAGCAGCTTGGCCGGGGGACGGCGGCCTGACTATGGCTACACCTTC

v_gene: TRBV18
abundance: -
d_gene: -
j_gene: TRBJ1-1
CDR3aa: CASSPRPRAYTEAFF
CDR3nt: TGTGCCAGCTCACCACGTCCCAGGGCCTACACTGAAGCTTTCTTT

v_gene: TRBV19
abundance: -
d_gene: -
j_gene: TRBJ1-4
CDR3aa: CASNRVGANEKLFF
CDR3nt: TGTGCCAGTAACAGGGTCGGAGCTAATGAAAAACTGTTTTTT

v_gene: TRBV7-7
abundance: -
d_gene: -
j_gene: TRBJ1-3
CDR3aa: CASSPGLLGAGNTIYF
CDR3nt: TGTGCTAGCAGCCCGGGACTCCTTGGGGCTGGAAACACCATATATTTT

v_gene: TRBV6-5
abundance: -
d_gene: -
j_gene: TRBJ2-1
CDR3aa: CALSPTHNRDEQFF
CDR3nt: TGTGCCCTCTCGCCTACCCACAACCGGGATGAGCAGTTCTTC

v_gene: TRBV6-1
abundance: once
d_gene: -
j_gene: TRBJ2-3
CDR3aa: CASSDPTGSTDTQYF
CDR3nt: TGTGCCAGCAGTGACCCCACAGGTAGCACAGATACGCAGTATTTT